The clone carrying this T cell receptor beta chain was counted only a few times. The antigen remains undetermined. PCR used 60 Vbeta primers and 13 Jbeta primers. The repertoire was sequenced with immunoSEQ multiplex PCR; TCRdb's copy has only in-frame clones and lacks some. The sample shows 45,000 to 60,000 clones, around 81% of them seen only once. Germline CDR1 is SGHKS and CDR2 is YYEKEE (reference sequence). CDR3 size: 13 residues. V shed 2 bases and J shed 2 bases, with 8 bases lying between them. The data belong to a study of cytomegalovirus exposure and HLA in healthy donors. Notes on the study in general: Among the CMV-associated chains, three were confirmed in vitro as specific for CMV antigens. Both high specificity and high sensitivity reportedly marked the classifier's diagnosis of cytomegalovirus status. Presence/absence analysis assumed near-uniform sequencing depth across donors. Researchers counted 150 to 200 TCR beta chains as cytomegalovirus-associated.

Sequencing input: PBMCs. The sequence was collected from a man aged 30 to 45 in good health and CMV-seropositive. The chain links TRBV5-5 to TRBJ2-7; D is uncertain. As DNA, the CDR3 is TGTGCCAGCAGCTTAGCCAGGCCCTACGAGCAGTACTTC. This gives the protein CASSLARPYEQYF.